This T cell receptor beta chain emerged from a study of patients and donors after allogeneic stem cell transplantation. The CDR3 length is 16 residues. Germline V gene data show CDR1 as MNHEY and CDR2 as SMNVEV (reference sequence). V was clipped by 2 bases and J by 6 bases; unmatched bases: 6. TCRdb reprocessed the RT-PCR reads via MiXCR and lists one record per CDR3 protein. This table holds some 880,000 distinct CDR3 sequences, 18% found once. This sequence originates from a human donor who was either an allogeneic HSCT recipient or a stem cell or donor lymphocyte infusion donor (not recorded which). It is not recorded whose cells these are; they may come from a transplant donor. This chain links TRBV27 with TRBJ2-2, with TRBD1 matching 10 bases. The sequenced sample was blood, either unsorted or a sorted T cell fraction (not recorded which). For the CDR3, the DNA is TGTGCCAGCAGTTTAATTTCTGGACAGGGGGCCGGGGAGCTGTTTTTT. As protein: CASSLISGQGAGELFF.